The T cell receptor (beta chain) described here comes from a study of Ad26.COV2.S vaccination and SARS-CoV-2 variants. On the study more broadly: Participant was drawn from the COV1001 Ad26.COV2.S trial arm. Doses of Ad26.COV2.S were injected into muscle once or twice, 56 days apart.

Whole-study results and caveats: Considerable breadth of spike-specific CD8+ and CD4+ T cell responses has reportedly been documented following vaccination. People given the vaccine had a wider spike-specific TCR breadth than placebo recipients did.

Sample treatment: over 15 received Ad26.COV2.S at low or high dose, single or two shots; five or six received placebo; per-sample allocation not given. Sampling happened 63 days after the first vaccine or placebo injection. The CDR3 has 13 amino acids. The germline V and J ends were trimmed by 5 bases and 10 bases, with 12 bases remaining between them. The germline gives CDR1 MNHNY, CDR2 SVGAGI (reference sequence). Clones were read by immunoSEQ multiplex PCR, and TCRdb kept only the in-frame ones, dropping some. This table holds 300,000 to 400,000 clones, 85% to 90% found once. This clone was found once. Antigen specificity is unknown.

Material: peripheral blood, obtained in a trial of Ad26.COV2.S vaccine versus placebo. This TCR was recovered from a person aged 18 to 59 who received the Ad26.COV2.S COVID-19 vaccine or a placebo. The rearrangement joins TRBV6-6 to TRBJ1-6, with no clear D. The CDR3 here is CASSPGGESPLHF. CDR3 nucleotide sequence: TGTGCCAGCAGTCCCGGTGGGGAATCACCCCTCCACTTT.